This TCR beta chain was identified in a study of regulatory T cells in long-lasting Graves disease. Arm-PCR of CDR3 regions and iRepertoire HTBI primers were used to build TCR beta libraries. TCRdb itself ran the multiplex PCR reads through MiXCR, one entry per CDR3 protein. In the table there are approximately 300,000 distinct CDR3 sequences, more than 15% of which are singletons. Sample time point: newly diagnosed GD, antithyroid drugs for less than 3 months. PBMC RNA served as the TCR library source. In its sample, this clonotype was seen many times. The length of the CDR3 is 16 residues. CDR1 LGHDT and CDR2 YNNKEL come from the germline V gene (reference sequence). Unmatched junction bases numbered 7, after V lost 2 bases and J lost 5 bases.

The sample here was peripheral blood mononuclear cells (PBMCs), taken at new diagnosis, from a patient treated with antithyroid drugs. This TCR was recovered from a female donor with Graves disease. V usage is TRBV3-1 and J usage is TRBJ2-3; 10 bases fit TRBD2. CDR3 sequence reads: CASSQSSGRDVDTQYF. CDR3 nucleotides: TGTGCCAGCAGCCAATCTAGCGGGAGAGATGTAGATACGCAGTATTTT.